The 3 T cell receptor beta chains presented below share a single source sample, sequenced in a study of human T cells and chemical hapten exposure. Stated time point: pre-sensitization, week 0. Treatment here: therapeutic diphenylcyclopropenone sensitization with weekly scalp DPC. Via MiXCR, TCRdb re-called the RACE reads, giving one row per CDR3 protein. The sample comprises approximately 320,000 distinct CDR3 sequences, around 5.5% of which are singletons, and approximately 8.2% rests with the top ten. The input for sequencing was whole blood, taken in connection with sensitization to the hapten diphenylcyclopropenone (DPC). The origin of the receptors is a woman under 30 with alopecia areata. Some clones in this sample may be carry-over from other donors' samples.

The sample holds a few counts of this clonotype. The chain joins TRBV9 to TRBJ2-3, with D uncertain. This CDR3 is 17 amino acids long. Trimming left V 0 bases short and J 0 bases short, with 14 bases between. Germline CDR1 is SGDLS and CDR2 is YYNGEE. The CDR3, as DNA: TGTGCCAGCAGCGTAGGAGCTGGGTTTCCTAGCACAGATACGCAGTATTTT. Encoded protein: CASSVGAGFPSTDTQYF. The full variable domain, completed using reference TRBV9 and TRBJ2-3, is DSGVTQTPKHLITATGQRVTLRCSPRSGDLSVYWYQQSLDQGLQFLIQYYNGEERAKGNILERFSAQQFPDLHSELNLSSLELGDSALYFCASSVGAGFPSTDTQYFGPGTRLTVL.

This clonotype was counted at least ten times. The chain combines TRBV7-9 with TRBJ1-5, with 9 nucleotides matching TRBD1. There are 15 residues in the CDR3. Germline loops: CDR1 SEHNR, CDR2 FQNEAQ (reference sequence). V dropped 5 bases and J dropped 6; count of bases not matched to a gene: 8. The CDR3 loop reads CASSPTGGGGQPQHF. The DNA for the CDR3 is TGTGCCAGCAGCCCCACAGGGGGCGGAGGTCAGCCCCAGCATTTT. Together with reference TRBV7-9 and TRBJ1-5, the CDR3 gives the full variable domain: DTGVSQNPRHKITKRGQNVTFRCDPISEHNRLYWYRQTLGQGPEFLTYFQNEAQLEKSRLLSDRFSAERPKGSFSTLEIQRTEQGDSAMYLCASSPTGGGGQPQHFGDGTRLSIL.

Only a few counts were recorded for this clonotype. This sequence may be a read error, since a much larger clone differs from it by one base. The gene calls are TRBV7-9 and TRBJ2-5; possible D gene TRBD1, 5 bases. This CDR3 contains 13 residues. The V gene lost 2 bases and the J gene lost 2 bases, with 6 bases spanning the gap. Germline CDR1 SEHNR, CDR2 FQNEAQ (reference sequence). The CDR3 protein is CASSLKGQETQYF. The CDR3 region has the DNA TGTGCCAGCAGCTTAAAGGGGCAAGAGACCCAGTACTTC. The full variable domain, in which reference TRBV7-9 and TRBJ2-5 provide the parts outside the CDR3, is DTGVSQNPRHKITKRGQNVTFRCDPISEHNRLYWYRQTLGQGPEFLTYFQNEAQLEKSRLLSDRFSAERPKGSFSTLEIQRTEQGDSAMYLCASSLKGQETQYFGPGTRLLVL.